These 15 T cell receptor beta chains originate from one sample sequenced in a study of regulatory T cells in long-lasting Graves disease. Documented time point: newly diagnosed GD, antithyroid drugs for less than 3 months. The TCR library was made from RNA extracted from PBMCs. CDR3 regions were amplified by Arm-PCR using iRepertoire HTBI primers to build TCR beta libraries. TCRdb recomputed calls from the multiplex PCR reads with MiXCR, one row per CDR3 protein. The sample contains hundreds of thousands of distinct CDR3 sequences, 15% to 20% of which appear only once. A further study also used this sample, focusing on T cells in Graves' hyperthyroidism and ophthalmopathy.

The material sequenced was peripheral blood mononuclear cells (PBMCs), taken at new diagnosis, from a patient treated with antithyroid drugs. The receptors originated from a woman aged 25 to 39 with Graves disease.

V is TRBV7-8 and J is TRBJ2-5; TRBD1 matches 10 bases. CDR1 and CDR2 (germline): SGHVS, FQNEAQ. Germline trimming cut 1 base from V and 11 bases from J; bases unmatched to any gene: 10. This CDR3 is 15 amino acids long. The CDR3 DNA is TGTGCCAGCAGCTTAGGACAGGGGGCGCTTAATGAGCAGTACTTC. It yields the protein CASSLGQGALNEQYF.

Points on this clonotype: A much larger clonotype is one base distant, so this may be a read error. V is TRBV28 and J is TRBJ2-2; the D gene is possibly TRBD2 (6 bases). The CDR3 length is 16 residues. V dropped 2 bases and J dropped 6 bases, with 16 bases sitting between them. The germline CDR1 and CDR2 sequences are MDHEN and SYDVKM. CDR3 region: CASSLPSGLLAGELFF. The CDR3 DNA reads as TGTGCCAGCAGTTTACCAAGCGGGCTTCTCGCCGGGGAGCTGTTTTTT. Full variable domain (remainder filled in from reference TRBV28 and TRBJ2-2): DVKVTQSSRYLVKRTGEKVFLECVQDMDHENMFWYRQDPGLGLRLIYFSYDVKMKEKGDIPEGYSVSREKKERFSLILESASTNQTSMYLCASSLPSGLLAGELFFGEGSRLTVL.

The genes are TRBV12-3 or TRBV12-4 and TRBJ2-2; D is tentatively TRBD1 or TRBD2 (5 bases each). The CDR3 runs to 16 residues. The V end lost 2 bases, the J end lost 6 bases, and 16 bases lay between the germline ends. The CDR3 DNA reads as TGTGCCAGCAGTTTAACCCCCCCGGGGCTCCCCGGGGAGCTGTTTTTT. Amino acid sequence: CASSLTPPGLPGELFF.

This clonotype showed up many times. The gene calls are TRBV20-1 and TRBJ2-7; tentatively, D is TRBD1 (5 bases). The CDR3 runs 13 residues. V lost 6 bases and J 4 bases, leaving 16 bases between the germline ends. From germline, CDR1 is DFQATT and CDR2 SNEGSKA (reference sequence). The CDR3 DNA reads TGCAGTGCGTTTCCCCCAGGGCGGTACGAGCAGTACTTC. Translating it yields CSAFPPGRYEQYF.

This clonotype was recorded at least ten times. The chain links TRBV20-1 to TRBJ2-3; D possibly matches TRBD1 or TRBD2 (7 bases each). The CDR3 is made up of 16 amino acids. V dropped 1 base and J dropped 0 bases, with 14 bases sitting between them. The germline V gene encodes CDR1 DFQATT and CDR2 SNEGSKA (reference sequence). CDR3 bases: TGCAGTGCTAGAGGTTCAGGGGGGGCTAGCACAGATACGCAGTATTTT. Translated, it gives CSARGSGGASTDTQYF.

With regard to this clonotype: A read error is likely here: a far larger clone is one base away. The chain links TRBV6-4 to TRBJ2-7; 10 bases align to TRBD2. The CDR3 totals 17 residues. Looked up from germline, CDR1 is MRHNA and CDR2 is SNTAGT. The trim removed 8 bases at V and 2 bases at J, leaving 15 bases unmatched. The CDR3 here is CASGSPSPSGGTYEQYF. CDR3 DNA: TGTGCCAGCGGTTCGCCCTCTCCTAGCGGGGGAACCTACGAGCAGTACTTC.

This clonotype was counted between two and nine times. A read error may account for a junction end that differs from germline. CDR3: CANSLSSNQPQHF. The CDR3 nucleotides are TGTGCCAACAGTTTATCGAGCAATCAGCCCCAGCATTTT. The chain employs TRBV27 and TRBJ1-5; D is uncertain. Germline V lookup: CDR1 MNHEY, CDR2 SMNVEV (reference sequence). The CDR3 has 13 residues.

This clonotype was observed many times. The V call is TRBV7-2, the J call TRBJ1-2; a possible D gene is TRBD1 (6 bases). Germline CDR1 and CDR2: SGHTA and FQGNSA. The CDR3 contains 14 residues. V was shortened by 4 bases and J by 3 bases, with 12 bases between the two germline ends. For the CDR3, the DNA is TGTGCCAGCAGCTACGCAGGGGTCTACTATGGCTACACCTTC. Protein product: CASSYAGVYYGYTF.

This clonotype was observed many times. The chain employs TRBV28 and TRBJ1-2; no firm D call. The CDR3 has 11 amino acids. The germline CDR1 and CDR2 sequences are MDHEN and SYDVKM. V lost 4 bases, J lost 8 bases, and 8 bases lay in between. CDR3 sequence (DNA): TGTGCCAGCAGTTCGAGCAGGGGCTACACCTTC. Translating it yields CASSSSRGYTF.

The rearrangement joins TRBV28 to TRBJ1-5; the D is unclear. The CDR3 totals 13 residues. Trimming removed 3 bases from V and 2 bases from J, with 5 bases in between. Germline CDR1 is MDHEN and CDR2 is SYDVKM. CDR3 region: CASSLGCNQPQHF. The DNA for the CDR3 is TGTGCCAGCAGTTTGGGGTGCAATCAGCCCCAGCATTTT.

Details on this clonotype: The junction differs from germline at one of its ends, possibly a read error. The gene calls are TRBV20-1 and TRBJ1-4, with D tentatively TRBD1 (6 bases). CDR3 length: 17 amino acids. Germline CDR1 DFQATT, CDR2 SNEGSKA (reference sequence). This CDR3 is CSASPRGGVVINEKLFF. The CDR3 nucleotides read TGCAGTGCTAGCCCCAGGGGAGGGGTAGTGATTAATGAAAAACTGTTCTTT.

The rearrangement uses TRBV19 and TRBJ1-5, with D perhaps matching TRBD1 (6 bases). The germline CDR1 and CDR2 sequences are LNHDA and SQIVND (reference sequence). The CDR3 has 16 residues. Trimming stripped 0 bases from V and 2 bases from J, with 11 bases between. The CDR3 loop reads CASSIDPNRGNQPQHF. The DNA for the CDR3 is TGTGCCAGTAGTATAGATCCTAACAGGGGCAATCAGCCCCAGCATTTT.

The table lists this clonotype with many counts. The chain joins TRBV7-2 to TRBJ2-7; D perhaps matches TRBD1 (5 bases). The CDR3 spans 14 residues. Deletions cut 3 bases from V and 5 bases from J, with 14 bases between. The germline gives CDR1 SGHTA, CDR2 FQGNSA. CDR3 nucleotides: TGTGCCAGCAGCTTGCAGGGTTATTTCAACGAGCAGTACTTC. The encoded protein is CASSLQGYFNEQYF. Full variable domain (outside the CDR3, taken from reference TRBV7-2 and TRBJ2-7): GAGVSQSPSNKVTEKGKDVELRCDPISGHTALYWYRQSLGQGLEFLIYFQGNSAPDKSGLPSDRFSAERTGGSVSTLTIQRTQQEDSAVYLCASSLQGYFNEQYFGPGTRLTVT.

In its sample, this clonotype was seen many times. The CDR3 is CAILGLAGEAQYF. The CDR3 DNA follows: TGTGCCATCTTAGGACTAGCGGGAGAGGCGCAGTACTTC. The chain employs TRBV6-1 and TRBJ2-7, with 13 positions matching TRBD2. Germline lookup yields CDR1 MNHNS and CDR2 SASEGT. CDR3 length equals 13 residues. The ends lost 10 bases at V and 9 bases at J; junction bases unmatched: 9.

This clonotype was detected many times. The CDR3 coding sequence is TGTGCCAGCAGTGAATCGGGGACGAGACCGTTCTTC. Its translation: CASSESGTRPFF. The chain couples TRBV2 to TRBJ2-1, with D possibly called TRBD1 or TRBD2 (5 bases each). Between the trimmed V and J ends, which lost 2 bases and 15 bases, there was a span of 14 bases. The CDR3 sequence is 12 residues long. CDR1 and CDR2 (germline): SNHLY, FYNNEI.